The sequence of this TCR beta chain was determined in a study of beta chain features in type 1 diabetes. Study in general: Examination of sorted cells across all samples involved approximately 100,000,000 cells.

The authors reverse transcribed all of the isolated RNA, so sequencing captured expressed TCRB transcripts. The protocol was immunoSEQ multiplex PCR, while the TCRdb copy is restricted to in-frame clones and leaves out a portion. The data contain fewer than 250,000 clones, more than 9% of them seen just once; the ten biggest clones take up just under 0.035%. V dropped 1 base and J dropped 0 bases, with 11 bases sitting between them. Germline V gene data show CDR1 as SGHRS and CDR2 as YFSETQ. The CDR3 covers 16 residues. Material: naive CD4+ T cells from blood. The chain couples TRBV5-1 to TRBJ2-1; D is possibly TRBD2 (5 bases). The TCR was taken from a woman aged 18-30 years in good health. The CDR3 DNA sequence: TGCGCCAGCAGCTTGTACGGGGATCACTCCTACAATGAGCAGTTCTTC. It yields the protein CASSLYGDHSYNEQFF.